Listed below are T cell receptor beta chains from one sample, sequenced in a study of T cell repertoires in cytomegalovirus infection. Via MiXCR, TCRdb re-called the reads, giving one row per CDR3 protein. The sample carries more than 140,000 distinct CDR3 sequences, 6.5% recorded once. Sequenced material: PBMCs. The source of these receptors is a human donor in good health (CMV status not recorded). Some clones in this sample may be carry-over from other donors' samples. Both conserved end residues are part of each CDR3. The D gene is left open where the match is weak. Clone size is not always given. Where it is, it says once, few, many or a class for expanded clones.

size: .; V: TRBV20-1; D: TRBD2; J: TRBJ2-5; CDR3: CSARSFLAAYQETQYF; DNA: TGCAGTGCTAGATCTTTCCTAGCGGCGTACCAAGAGACCCAGTACTTC
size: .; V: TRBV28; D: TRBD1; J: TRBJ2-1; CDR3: CASRDREYEQFF; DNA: TGTGCCAGCAGGGACAGGGAGTATGAGCAGTTCTTC
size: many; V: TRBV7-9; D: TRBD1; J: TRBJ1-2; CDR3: CASSFSNRGWQVTF; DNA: TGTGCCAGCAGCTTCTCGAACAGGGGGTGGCAGGTCACCTTC
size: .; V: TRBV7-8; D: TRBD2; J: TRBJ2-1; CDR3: CASRITSGGAYEQFF; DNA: TGTGCCAGCAGAATCACTAGCGGGGGGGCCTATGAGCAGTTCTTC
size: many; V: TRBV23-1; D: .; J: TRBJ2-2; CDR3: CASSQRRQVRNTGELFF; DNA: TGCGCCAGCAGTCAACGACGACAGGTTCGGAACACCGGGGAGCTGTTTTTT
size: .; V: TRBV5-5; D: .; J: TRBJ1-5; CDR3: CASSPERGNQPQHF; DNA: TGTGCCAGCAGCCCCGAACGGGGAAACCAGCCCCAGCATTTT
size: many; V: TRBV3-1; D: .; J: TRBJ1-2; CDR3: CASRGRGYGYTF; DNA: TGTGCCAGCAGGGGGCGCGGCTATGGCTACACCTTC
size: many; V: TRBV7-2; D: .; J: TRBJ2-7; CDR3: CASSLVGRGREQYF; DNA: TGTGCCAGCAGCTTAGTCGGCAGGGGTCGCGAGCAGTACTTC
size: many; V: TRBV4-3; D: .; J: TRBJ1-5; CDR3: CASSQDATGNQPQHF; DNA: TGCGCCAGCAGCCAAGATGCGACGGGTAATCAGCCCCAGCATTTT
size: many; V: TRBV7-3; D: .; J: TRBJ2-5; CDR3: CASSLSPRGAGETQYF; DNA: TGTGCCAGCAGCCTCTCGCCGAGGGGGGCGGGAGAGACCCAGTACTTC
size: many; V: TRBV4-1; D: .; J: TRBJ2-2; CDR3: CASSQVMLVNTGELFF; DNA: TGCGCCAGCAGCCAAGTGATGCTAGTTAACACCGGGGAGCTGTTTTTT
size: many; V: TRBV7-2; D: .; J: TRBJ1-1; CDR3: CASSSTPETEAFF; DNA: TGTGCCAGCAGCTCTACCCCCGAGACTGAAGCTTTCTTT
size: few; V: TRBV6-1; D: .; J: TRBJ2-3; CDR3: CASSEMFSTDTQYF; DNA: TGTGCCAGCAGTGAAATGTTCAGCACAGATACGCAGTATTTT
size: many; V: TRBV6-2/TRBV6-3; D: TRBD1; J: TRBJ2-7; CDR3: CASSYSTGISYEQYF; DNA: TGTGCCAGCAGTTACTCGACAGGGATCTCCTACGAGCAGTACTTC
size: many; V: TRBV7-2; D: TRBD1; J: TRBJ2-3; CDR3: CASSLSPQGWASTDTQYF; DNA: TGTGCCAGCAGCTTAAGCCCACAGGGGTGGGCTAGCACAGATACGCAGTATTTT
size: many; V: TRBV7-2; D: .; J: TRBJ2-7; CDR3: CASSLNLGGPRNF; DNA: TGTGCCAGCAGCTTAAATTTGGGGGGCCCTCGGAACTTC
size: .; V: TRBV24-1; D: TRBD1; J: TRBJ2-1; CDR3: CATSDPGQPYNEQFF; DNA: TGTGCCACCAGTGATCCGGGACAGCCCTACAATGAGCAGTTCTTC
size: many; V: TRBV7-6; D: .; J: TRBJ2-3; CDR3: CASSLAGGAGSTDTQYF; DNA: TGTGCCAGCAGCTTAGCTGGTGGGGCAGGCAGCACAGATACGCAGTATTTT
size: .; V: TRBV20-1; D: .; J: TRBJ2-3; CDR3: CSARVGTDTQYF; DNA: TGCAGTGCTAGAGTGGGGACAGATACGCAGTATTTT
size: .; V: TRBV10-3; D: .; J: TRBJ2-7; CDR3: CAISPPGGHYEQYF; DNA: TGTGCCATCAGTCCCCCGGGGGGCCACTACGAGCAGTACTTC
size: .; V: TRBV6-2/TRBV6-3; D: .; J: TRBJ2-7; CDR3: CASSYGTSGGSYEQYF; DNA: TGTGCCAGCAGTTACGGGACATCTGGGGGGTCCTACGAGCAGTACTTC
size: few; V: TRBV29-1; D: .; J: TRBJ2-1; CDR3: CSVSGYNEQFF; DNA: TGCAGCGTTTCTGGATACAATGAGCAGTTCTTC
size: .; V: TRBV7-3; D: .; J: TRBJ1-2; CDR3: CASSPVGGYGYTF; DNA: TGTGCCAGCAGCCCAGTGGGCGGCTATGGCTACACCTTC
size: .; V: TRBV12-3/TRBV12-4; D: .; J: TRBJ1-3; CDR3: CASSFGPSRAGNTIYF; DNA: TGTGCCAGCAGTTTCGGCCCGAGCAGAGCTGGAAACACCATATATTTT